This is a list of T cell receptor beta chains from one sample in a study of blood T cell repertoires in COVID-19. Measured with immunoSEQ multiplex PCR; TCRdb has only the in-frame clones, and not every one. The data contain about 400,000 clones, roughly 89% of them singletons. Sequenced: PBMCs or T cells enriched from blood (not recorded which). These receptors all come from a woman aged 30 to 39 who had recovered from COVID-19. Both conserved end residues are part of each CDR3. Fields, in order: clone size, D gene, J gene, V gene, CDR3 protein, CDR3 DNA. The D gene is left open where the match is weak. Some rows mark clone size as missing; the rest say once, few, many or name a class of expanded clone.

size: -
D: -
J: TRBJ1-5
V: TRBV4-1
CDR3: CASSQVEFNQPQHF
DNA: TGCGCCAGCAGCCAAGTAGAGTTCAATCAGCCCCAGCATTTT

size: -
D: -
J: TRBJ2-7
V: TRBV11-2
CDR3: CASSPSGGTGGYEQYF
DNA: TGTGCCAGCAGCCCATCCGGGGGGACAGGAGGTTACGAGCAGTACTTC

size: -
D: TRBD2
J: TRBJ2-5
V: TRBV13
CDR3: CASSLLAGGQETQYF
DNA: TGTGCCAGCAGCTTACTGGCGGGGGGGCAAGAGACCCAGTACTTC

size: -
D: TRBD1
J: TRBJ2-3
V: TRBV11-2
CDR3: CASSARQGSSTDTQYF
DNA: TGTGCCAGCAGCGCCCGACAGGGGTCCAGCACAGATACGCAGTATTTT

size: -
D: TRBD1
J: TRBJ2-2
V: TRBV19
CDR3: CASKQGQGAGGELFF
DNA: TGTGCCAGTAAGCAAGGACAGGGGGCTGGCGGGGAGCTGTTTTTT

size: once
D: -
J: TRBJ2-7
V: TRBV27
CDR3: CASSTGPGEQYF
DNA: TGTGCCAGCAGTACAGGTCCTGGCGAGCAGTACTTC

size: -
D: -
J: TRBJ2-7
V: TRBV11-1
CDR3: CASSPDRTEQYF
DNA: TGTGCCAGCAGTCCCGACAGGACCGAGCAGTACTTC

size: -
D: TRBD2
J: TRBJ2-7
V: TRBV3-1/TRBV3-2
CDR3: CASSQDLLAGDEQYF
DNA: TGTGCCAGCAGCCAAGATCTACTAGCGGGAGACGAGCAGTACTTC

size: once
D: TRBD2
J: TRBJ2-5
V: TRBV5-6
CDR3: CASSFSGTSVETQYF
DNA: TGTGCCAGCAGCTTTTCCGGGACTAGCGTTGAGACCCAGTACTTC

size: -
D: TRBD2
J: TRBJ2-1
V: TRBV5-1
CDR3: CASSSLAGGLGGEQFF
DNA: TGCGCCAGCAGTTCCCTAGCGGGAGGGTTGGGTGGTGAGCAGTTCTTC

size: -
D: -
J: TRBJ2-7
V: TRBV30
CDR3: CAGRGASYEQYF
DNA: TGTGCCGGGAGAGGGGCGTCCTACGAGCAGTACTTC

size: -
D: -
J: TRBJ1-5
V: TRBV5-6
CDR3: CASSLGEYQPQHF
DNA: TGTGCCAGCAGTCTAGGGGAATATCAGCCCCAGCATTTT

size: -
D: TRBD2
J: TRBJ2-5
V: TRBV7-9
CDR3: CASSSGLALFQETQYF
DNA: TGTGCCAGCAGCTCCGGACTAGCACTTTTTCAAGAGACCCAGTACTTC

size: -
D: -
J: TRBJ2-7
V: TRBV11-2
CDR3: CASSLARVRQSYEQYF
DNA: TGTGCCAGCAGCTTGGCCAGAGTACGACAGTCCTACGAGCAGTACTTC

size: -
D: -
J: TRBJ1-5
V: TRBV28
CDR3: CAIREVQHF
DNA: TGTGCCATCCGGGAGGTCCAGCATTTT

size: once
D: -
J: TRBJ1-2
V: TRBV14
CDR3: CASSLTGTTALFSGYTF
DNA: TGTGCCAGCAGCCTAACCGGGACAACGGCCCTCTTCTCTGGCTACACCTTC

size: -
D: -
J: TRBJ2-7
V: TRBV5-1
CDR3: CASSLRTGETYEQYF
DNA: TGCGCCAGCAGCTTACGCACCGGAGAAACCTACGAGCAGTACTTC

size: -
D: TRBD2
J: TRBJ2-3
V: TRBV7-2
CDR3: CASSPTSGIVADTQYF
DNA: TGTGCCAGCAGCCCGACTAGCGGGATAGTCGCAGATACGCAGTATTTT

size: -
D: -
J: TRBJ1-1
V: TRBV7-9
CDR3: CASTLVRPVNTEAFF
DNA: TGTGCCAGTACCCTGGTCAGGCCCGTGAACACTGAAGCTTTCTTT

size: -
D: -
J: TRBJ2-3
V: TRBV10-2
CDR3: CASSGAGDTQYF
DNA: TGCGCCAGCAGTGGTGCGGGAGATACGCAGTATTTT

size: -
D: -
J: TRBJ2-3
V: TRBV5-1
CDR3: CASGQTSTSTDTQYF
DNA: TGCGCCAGCGGACAGACTAGCACTAGCACAGATACGCAGTATTTT

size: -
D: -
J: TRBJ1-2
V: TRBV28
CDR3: CASTLGANYGYTF
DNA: TGTGCCAGCACCTTGGGGGCGAACTATGGCTACACCTTC

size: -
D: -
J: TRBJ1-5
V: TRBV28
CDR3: CASRPGGWPQHF
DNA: TGTGCCAGCAGACCAGGAGGGTGGCCCCAGCATTTT

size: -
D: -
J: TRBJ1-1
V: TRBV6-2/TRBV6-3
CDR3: CASTPRVSWSTEAFF
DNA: TGTGCCAGCACCCCTCGGGTGAGTTGGTCCACTGAAGCTTTCTTT

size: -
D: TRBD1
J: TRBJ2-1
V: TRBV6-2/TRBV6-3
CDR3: CASSYERGQGPVYNEQFF
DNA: TGTGCCAGCAGTTACGAACGAGGACAGGGGCCGGTTTACAATGAGCAGTTCTTC

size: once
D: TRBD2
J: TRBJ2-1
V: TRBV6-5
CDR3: CASRGLAGGDNEQFF
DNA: TGTGCCAGCAGGGGTCTAGCGGGAGGAGACAATGAGCAGTTCTTC

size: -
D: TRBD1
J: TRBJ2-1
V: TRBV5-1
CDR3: CASSFGQVSYNEQFF
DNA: TGCGCCAGCAGCTTCGGACAGGTCTCCTACAATGAGCAGTTCTTC

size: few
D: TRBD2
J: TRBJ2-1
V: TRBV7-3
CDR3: CASSLNPASGGYNEQFF
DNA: TGTGCCAGCAGCTTAAACCCGGCTAGCGGGGGGTACAATGAGCAGTTCTTC

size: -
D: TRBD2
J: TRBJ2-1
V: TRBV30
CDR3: CAWTARSGTYNEQFF
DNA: TGTGCCTGGACCGCGCGTAGCGGGACCTACAATGAGCAGTTCTTC

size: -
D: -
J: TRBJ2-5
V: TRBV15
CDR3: CATSRDREETQYF
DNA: TGTGCCACCAGCAGAGATCGTGAAGAGACCCAGTACTTC

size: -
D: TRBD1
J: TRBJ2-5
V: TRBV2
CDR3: CASRVTGAAQETQYF
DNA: TGTGCCAGCAGGGTTACAGGGGCTGCCCAAGAGACCCAGTACTTC

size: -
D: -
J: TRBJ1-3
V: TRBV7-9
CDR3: CASSLRGGVGNTIYF
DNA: TGTGCCAGCAGCCTCCGAGGGGGTGTTGGAAACACCATATATTTT

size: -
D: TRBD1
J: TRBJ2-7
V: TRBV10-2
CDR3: CASSEPGTDYEQYF
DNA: TGCGCCAGCAGTGAGCCCGGGACAGATTACGAGCAGTACTTC

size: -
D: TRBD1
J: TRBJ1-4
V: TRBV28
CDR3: CASRSQDRWEKLFF
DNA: TGTGCCAGCAGATCCCAGGACAGGTGGGAAAAACTGTTTTTT

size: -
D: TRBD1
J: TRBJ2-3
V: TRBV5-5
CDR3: CASSRRQGVTDTQYF
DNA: TGTGCCAGCAGCCGACGACAGGGGGTAACAGATACGCAGTATTTT

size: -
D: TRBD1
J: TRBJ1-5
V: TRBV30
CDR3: CAWNPGDRGRNQPQHF
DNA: TGTGCCTGGAATCCGGGGGACAGGGGGCGAAATCAGCCCCAGCATTTT

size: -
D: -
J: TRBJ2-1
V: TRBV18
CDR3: CASSPGYNNNEQFF
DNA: TGTGCCAGCTCACCGGGCTACAATAACAATGAGCAGTTCTTC

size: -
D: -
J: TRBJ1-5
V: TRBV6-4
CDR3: CASSYRNQPQHF
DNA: TGTGCCAGCAGTTACAGGAATCAGCCCCAGCATTTT

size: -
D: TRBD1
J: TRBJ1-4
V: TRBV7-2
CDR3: CASSYPTGGDEKLFF
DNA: TGTGCCAGCAGCTACCCGACAGGGGGGGATGAAAAACTGTTTTTT

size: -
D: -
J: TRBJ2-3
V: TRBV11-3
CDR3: CASSLGPTGQYF
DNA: TGTGCCAGCAGCTTGGGGCCGACCGGGCAGTATTTT

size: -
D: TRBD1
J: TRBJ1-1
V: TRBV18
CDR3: CASSPPGQGARGEAFF
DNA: TGTGCCAGCTCACCACCGGGACAGGGGGCGCGGGGTGAAGCTTTCTTT

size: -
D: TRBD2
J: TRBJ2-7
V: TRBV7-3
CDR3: CASSLSGSGHYEQYF
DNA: TGTGCCAGCAGCTTAAGTGGTAGCGGGCACTACGAGCAGTACTTC

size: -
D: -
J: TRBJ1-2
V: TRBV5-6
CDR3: CASSLVRVNGYTF
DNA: TGTGCCAGCAGCTTGGTCAGGGTAAATGGCTACACCTTC

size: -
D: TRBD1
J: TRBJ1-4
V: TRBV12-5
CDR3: CASGPSARQGLNEKLFF
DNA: TGTGCTAGTGGTCCCTCCGCCCGACAGGGGCTTAATGAAAAACTGTTTTTT

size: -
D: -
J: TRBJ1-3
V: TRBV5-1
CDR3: CASSLAQGQAGNTIYF
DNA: TGCGCCAGCAGCTTGGCTCAGGGGCAGGCGGGAAACACCATATATTTT

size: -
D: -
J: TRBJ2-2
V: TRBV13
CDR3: CASSIGTDSTGELFF
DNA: TGTGCCAGCAGCATCGGGACTGACTCTACCGGGGAGCTGTTTTTT

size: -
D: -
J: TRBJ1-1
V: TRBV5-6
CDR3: CASSFLFLEAFF
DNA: TGTGCCAGCAGCTTTTTGTTTCTTGAAGCTTTCTTT

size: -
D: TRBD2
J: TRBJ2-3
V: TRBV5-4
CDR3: CASDLRPSGGGDTQYF
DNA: TGTGCCAGCGATCTTCGGCCCAGCGGGGGGGGAGATACGCAGTATTTT

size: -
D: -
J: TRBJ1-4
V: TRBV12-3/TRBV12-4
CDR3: CASSPYSKKLFF
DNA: TGTGCCAGCAGTCCTTATTCTAAAAAACTGTTTTTT

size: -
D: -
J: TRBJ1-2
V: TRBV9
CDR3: CASSPIGGEVGYTF
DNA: TGTGCCAGCAGCCCCATCGGGGGGGAGGTTGGCTACACCTTC

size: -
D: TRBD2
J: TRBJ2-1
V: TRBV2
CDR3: CASSLGLAGNEQFF
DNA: TGTGCCAGCAGTTTGGGACTAGCGGGAAATGAGCAGTTCTTC

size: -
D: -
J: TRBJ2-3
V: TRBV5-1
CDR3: CASSLALSRVDTQYF
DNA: TGCGCCAGCAGCTTGGCCCTGAGCCGGGTAGATACGCAGTATTTT

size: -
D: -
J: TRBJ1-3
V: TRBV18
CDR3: CASSPLSGNTIYF
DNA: TGTGCCAGCTCACCGCTCAGTGGAAACACCATATATTTT

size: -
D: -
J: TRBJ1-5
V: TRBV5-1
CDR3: CASSSDRNQPQHF
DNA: TGCGCCAGCAGCTCCGACAGGAATCAGCCCCAGCATTTT

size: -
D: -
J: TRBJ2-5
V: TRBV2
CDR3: CASSGPLAIQETQYF
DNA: TGTGCCAGCAGTGGTCCCCTAGCTATCCAAGAGACCCAGTACTTC

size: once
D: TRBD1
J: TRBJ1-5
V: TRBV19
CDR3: CASSTDRVSNQPQHF
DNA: TGTGCCAGTAGTACAGACAGGGTTAGCAATCAGCCCCAGCATTTT

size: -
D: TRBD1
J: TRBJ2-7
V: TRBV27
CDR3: CASSFPSRGFHEQYF
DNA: TGTGCCAGCAGTTTCCCGTCCAGGGGGTTCCACGAGCAGTACTTC

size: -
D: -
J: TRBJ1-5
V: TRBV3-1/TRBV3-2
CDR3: CASSQGLGASGRHF
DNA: TGTGCCAGCAGCCAGGGGTTAGGGGCCTCTGGACGGCATTTT

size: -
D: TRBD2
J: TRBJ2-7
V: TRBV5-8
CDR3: CASSPPTSLAGVDEQYF
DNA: TGTGCCAGCAGCCCCCCAACCTCACTAGCGGGGGTAGACGAGCAGTACTTC